This T cell receptor (beta chain) was sequenced during a study of breast tumors, draining lymph nodes, adjacent tissues. The study, taken as a whole, reports: Data only fit, rather than demonstrated, lymph node origin of most tumor T cells. Most tumor T cells seemingly derive from lymph node, then expand in tumor. Tumor TCR diversity was below lymph nodes but above nontumor tissue.

In this sample, this clonotype turned up many times. Its antigen is undetermined. The germline V gene has CDR1 SGHNT and CDR2 YENEEA. This CDR3 spans 12 amino acids. Between the trimmed V and J ends, which lost 3 bases and 6 bases, there was a span of 5 bases. TCRdb fed the multiplex PCR reads into MiXCR, producing one record per CDR3 protein. This table holds fewer than 25,000 distinct CDR3 sequences, 25% to 35% found once. The TCR sequence derives from a female donor with breast cancer. Some clones in this sample may be carry-over from other donors' samples. The chain is built from TRBV11-3 and TRBJ2-2; no reliable D call. The sample was breast tumor tissue. CDR3 amino acids: CASSFEAGELFF. CDR3 DNA: TGTGCCAGCAGCTTCGAGGCCGGGGAGCTGTTTTTT.